This T cell receptor (beta chain) was sequenced in a study of blood T cell repertoires in COVID-19. Study overall: Italy, Spain and the United States were the sources of the convalescent and acute COVID-19 samples. Nucleic acid was either cDNA or gDNA, and it came from T cells, B-cell-depleted T cells, or PBMCs.

Methods used by the authors: Reference gene primer amplification gave nucleated cell count estimates. Generated by immunoSEQ multiplex PCR, the TCRdb table keeps only in-frame clones and is missing some. V, J and clone size were drawn from that table, and D and trimming were deduced from the DNA. The data contain 200,000 to 250,000 clones, roughly 80% of them singletons. Germline-derived CDR1 and CDR2 are SGHRS and YFSETQ. This CDR3 spans 14 amino acids. Between the trimmed V and J ends, which lost 4 bases and 3 bases, there was a span of 14 bases. In Seattle, patients joined the study during active infection and were tracked longitudinally.

This rearrangement joins TRBV5-1 to TRBJ2-7; TRBD2 might be the D (5 bases). Sequencing used peripheral blood. The TCR sequence derives from a woman of 80 years or more with COVID-19, enrolled during active disease. CDR3 DNA: TGCGCCAGCAGCCGACCGAGCGGCAGCTACGAGCAGTACTTC. It specifies CASSRPSGSYEQYF.